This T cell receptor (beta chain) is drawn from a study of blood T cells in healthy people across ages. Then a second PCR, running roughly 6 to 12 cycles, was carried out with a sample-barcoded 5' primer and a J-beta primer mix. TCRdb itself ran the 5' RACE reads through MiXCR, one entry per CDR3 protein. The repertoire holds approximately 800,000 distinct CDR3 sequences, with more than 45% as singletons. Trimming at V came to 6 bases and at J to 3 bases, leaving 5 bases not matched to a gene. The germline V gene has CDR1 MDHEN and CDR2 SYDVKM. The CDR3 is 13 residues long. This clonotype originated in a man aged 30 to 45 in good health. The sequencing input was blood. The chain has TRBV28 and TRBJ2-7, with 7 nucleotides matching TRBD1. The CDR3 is CASRKQGNYEQYF. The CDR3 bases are TGTGCCAGCAGAAAACAGGGGAACTACGAGCAGTACTTC.